The 10 T cell receptor beta chains below all came from one sample that was sequenced in a study of Graves' ophthalmopathy and Graves' hyperthyroidism. The TCR beta CDR3 regions underwent amplification from RNA transcripts. Second-round multiplex PCR came after first-round RT-PCR with HTBI primers. TCRdb reanalysed the multiplex PCR reads using MiXCR and keeps one entry per CDR3 protein. The profile shows over a million distinct CDR3 sequences, about 36% of them singletons. Sequencing used peripheral blood or thyroid tissue (not recorded which). Source of these receptors: an adult man with Graves' hyperthyroidism.

This clonotype was seen more than once but under ten times. J is TRBJ2-7 and V is TRBV15, with D perhaps given as TRBD1 or TRBD2 (6 bases each). The length of the CDR3 is 14 residues. V was cut by 0 bases and J by 6 bases, with 12 bases left in between. Germline assignment: CDR1 LNHNV and CDR2 YYDKDF (reference sequence). The CDR3 region has the DNA TGTGCCACCAGCAGAGATCGGGGGCGCTTCGAGCAGTACTTC. Translated, it gives CATSRDRGRFEQYF.

The sample holds many counts of this clonotype. The chain uses TRBV20-1 and TRBJ1-2; D is unresolved. The length of the CDR3 is 16 residues. Germline CDR1 reads DFQATT; CDR2 reads SNEGSKA (reference sequence). V shed 0 bases and J shed 4 bases, with 18 bases lying between them. CDR3 sequence: CSAREAGRRPSYGYTF. CDR3 coding DNA: TGCAGTGCTAGAGAGGCCGGACGGAGACCTTCCTATGGCTACACCTTC.

The V call is TRBV5-1, the J call TRBJ1-4; D call uncertain. The CDR3 covers 14 residues. Germline CDR1 SGHRS, CDR2 YFSETQ. V was trimmed by 3 bases and J by 7 bases, leaving 13 bases between them. In nucleotides, the CDR3 is TGCGCCAGCAGCTCGGACCGGGTAGTTGAAAAACTGTTTTTT. Amino acid sequence: CASSSDRVVEKLFF.

The CDR3 sequence: CASSADGTEAFF. In nucleotides, the CDR3 is TGTGCCAGCAGCGCCGACGGTACTGAAGCTTTCTTT. The J gene is TRBJ1-1, the V gene TRBV9; D not certain. CDR1 is SGDLS, CDR2 YYNGEE, per germline. V lost 3 bases, J lost 5 bases, and 8 bases lay in between. The CDR3 spans 12 residues.

This rearrangement joins TRBV14 to TRBJ1-2; 7 bases are a match to TRBD1. From germline, CDR1 is SGHDN and CDR2 FVKESK. The CDR3 loop spans 19 amino acids. Unmatched junction bases numbered 16, after V lost 1 base and J lost 2 bases. The CDR3 DNA is TGTGCCAGCAGCCAAGTTCCACGGCGGGACAGTCTTTTAAACTATGGCTACACCTTC. This gives the protein CASSQVPRRDSLLNYGYTF.

This clonotype was found many times. CDR3 in amino acids: CASSSPGHSPLHF. As DNA, the CDR3 is TGTGCCAGCAGTTCCCCGGGGCATTCACCCCTCCACTTT. V usage is TRBV6-5 and J usage is TRBJ1-6, with TRBD1 as a possible D gene (5 bases). The CDR3 is 13 residues long. Trimming took 4 bases from V and 8 from J, leaving 9 bases between them. CDR1 is MNHEY, CDR2 SVGAGI, per germline.

As to this clonotype: A much larger clone sits a single nucleotide away, making a read error possible. Because the CDR3 is missing its conserved closing phenylalanine or tryptophan, this is likely a read error. The V and J genes are TRBV20-1 and TRBJ2-5; the D gene could be TRBD1 or TRBD2 (7 bases each). Germline CDR1 is DFQATT and CDR2 is SNEGSKA (reference sequence). V was clipped by 6 bases and J by 4 bases, with 18 bases between them. The CDR3 is 14 amino acids. CDR3 DNA sequence: TGCAGTGCGGGGGGGAGGGGGCGCGGAGAGACCCAGTACCTC. Amino acid sequence: CSAGGRGRGETQYL.

Regarding this clonotype: At one boundary the junction diverges from the germline segment, which might be a read error. The chain carries TRBV10-3 and TRBJ2-7; tentatively, D is TRBD1 (6 bases). This CDR3 has 15 residues. Germline loops: CDR1 ENHRY, CDR2 SYGVKD. The CDR3 sequence is CASSYPETGNYEQYF. In DNA form, the CDR3 reads TGTGCCAGCAGTTACCCGGAAACAGGGAACTACGAGCAGTACTTC.

At least ten counts were recorded for this clonotype. V and J are TRBV11-2 and TRBJ1-1, with a weak D call TRBD1 (5 bases). With 1 base removed from V and 6 bases from J, the gap between germline ends came to 12 bases. The germline gives CDR1 SGHAT, CDR2 FQNNGV. This CDR3 region has 14 residues. The CDR3 nucleotides are TGTGCCAGCAGCTTAGTTGATTGGGACCCTGAAGCTTTCTTT. Residues: CASSLVDWDPEAFF.

V is TRBV6-2 or TRBV6-3 and J is TRBJ2-7; 9 nucleotides line up with TRBD1. V was pared by 7 bases and J by 5 bases, with 9 bases of the junction left unmatched. CDR3 length: 14 amino acids. Germline CDR1 is MNHEY and CDR2 is SVGEGT. The CDR3 DNA is TGTGCCAGCACTGGCGGGACAGGGTACCACGAGCAGTACTTC. Amino acids: CASTGGTGYHEQYF.